One sample yielded the 24 T cell receptor beta chains listed below, sequenced in a study of T cell responses to AZD1222 COVID-19 vaccine. Measured with immunoSEQ multiplex PCR; TCRdb has only the in-frame clones, and not every one. The table lists around 170,000 clones, about nine tenths of them singletons, with roughly 2% in the top ten. Material: peripheral blood, obtained 28 days after the second AZD1222 dose. Receptors were obtained from an adult who received the AZD1222 COVID-19 vaccine.

The rearrangement uses TRBV27 and TRBJ1-2, with 8 bases identical to TRBD1. Germline loops: CDR1 MNHEY, CDR2 SMNVEV (reference sequence). This CDR3 spans 15 amino acids. With 0 bases clipped from V and 7 bases from J, the junction kept 7 bases outside the gene matches. CDR3 residues: CASSLSGRGQGGYTF. The CDR3 DNA reads TGTGCCAGCAGTTTATCGGGCAGGGGGCAAGGTGGCTACACCTTC.

This chain links TRBV6-2 or TRBV6-3 with TRBJ2-3; D may be TRBD1 (6 bases). The V gene's germline CDR1 is MNHEY and CDR2 SVGEGT. V lost 3 bases to trimming and J lost 0 bases, with 13 bases between them. This CDR3 comprises 16 residues. CDR3 loop: CASSYPGAASTDTQYF. The DNA of the CDR3 is TGTGCCAGCAGTTATCCAGGGGCCGCTAGCACAGATACGCAGTATTTT.

The chain couples TRBV9 to TRBJ1-4; the match to TRBD1 covers 12 bases. Trimming took 3 bases from V and 8 from J; bases not matched to a gene: 8. This CDR3 contains 16 residues. Germline V gene sequence: CDR1 SGDLS, CDR2 YYNGEE. The CDR3 loop is CASSGDRGLRYEKLFF. Here the CDR3 DNA reads TGTGCCAGCAGCGGGGACAGGGGGCTTCGATACGAAAAACTGTTTTTT. Supplemented by reference TRBV9 and TRBJ1-4, the full variable domain reads DSGVTQTPKHLITATGQRVTLRCSPRSGDLSVYWYQQSLDQGLQFLIQYYNGEERAKGNILERFSAQQFPDLHSELNLSSLELGDSALYFCASSGDRGLRYEKLFFGSGTQLSVL.

CDR3 loop: CASSIAGNYGYTF. Here the CDR3 DNA reads TGTGCCAGTAGTATCGCAGGCAACTATGGCTACACCTTC. J is TRBJ1-2 and V is TRBV19, with no clear D. The CDR3 contains 13 residues. Trimming took 3 bases from V and 2 from J, leaving 7 bases between them. The germline CDR1 and CDR2 sequences are LNHDA and SQIVND (reference sequence).

The rearrangement uses TRBV6-5 and TRBJ1-5; TRBD1 is a possible D gene (6 bases). Trimming removed 6 bases at V and 7 bases at J, with 16 bases between. Germline CDR1 and CDR2: MNHEY and SVGAGI. The CDR3 runs to 14 residues. CDR3 loop: CASSTMGGRQPQHF. CDR3 nucleotides: TGTGCCAGCAGCACTATGGGGGGCAGACAGCCCCAGCATTTT.

This chain's CDR3 is CSVAQGTGANVLTF. The DNA of the CDR3 is TGCAGCGTAGCTCAGGGTACTGGGGCCAACGTCCTGACTTTC. The chain uses TRBV29-1 and TRBJ2-6, with D maybe TRBD1 (5 bases). CDR1 is SQVTM, CDR2 ANQGSEA, per germline. There are 14 residues in the CDR3. Between the trimmed V and J ends, which lost 6 bases and 2 bases, there was a span of 11 bases.

Comment on this clone: The sample holds other DNA sequences that translate to the same CDR3. The chain couples TRBV30 to TRBJ1-6, with D unresolved. Germline assignment: CDR1 GTSNPN and CDR2 SVGIG (reference sequence). This CDR3 contains 14 residues. The ends were cut back, 0 bases at V and 4 bases at J, with 7 bases in the middle. As DNA, the CDR3 is TGTGCCTGGAGTGTACGGAGTTATAATTCACCCCTCCACTTT. Translated, it gives CAWSVRSYNSPLHF.

This chain uses TRBV12-3 or TRBV12-4 with TRBJ2-5; unclear D gene. The CDR3 is made up of 12 amino acids. The V gene lost 4 bases and the J gene lost 2 bases, with 5 bases spanning the gap. CDR3 in DNA: TGTGCCAGCAGTTCACAGCAAGAGACCCAGTACTTC. It specifies CASSSQQETQYF.

V usage is TRBV27 and J usage is TRBJ1-2; tentatively, D is TRBD1 (5 bases). The germline V gene has CDR1 MNHEY and CDR2 SMNVEV (reference sequence). The V end was cut by 6 bases, the J end by 1 base, with 12 bases between. The CDR3 spans 14 residues. In DNA form, the CDR3 reads TGTGCCAGCAGCATAAGAGGGGTTAACTATGGCTACACCTTC. Protein sequence: CASSIRGVNYGYTF.

The J gene is TRBJ1-5, the V gene TRBV19; D uncertain. Trimming took off 6 bases at V and 6 bases at J, with 18 bases between the two ends. Germline V CDR1 and CDR2: LNHDA, SQIVND (reference sequence). This CDR3 is 15 amino acids long. The CDR3 sequence: CASRPAQSQSQPQHF. CDR3 nucleotides: TGTGCCAGTAGACCGGCACAGAGCCAAAGTCAGCCCCAGCATTTT.

This CDR3 is CASSARNLNTGELFF. As DNA, the CDR3 is TGTGCCAGCTCCGCCCGGAACCTGAACACCGGGGAGCTGTTTTTT. V usage is TRBV18 and J usage is TRBJ2-2; D is uncertain. This CDR3 comprises 15 residues. Germline-derived CDR1 and CDR2 are KGHSH and LQKENI. V was trimmed by 6 bases and J by 1 base, leaving 12 bases between them.

J is TRBJ2-1 and V is TRBV5-1; weak D call: TRBD1 (6 bases). The CDR3 is made up of 14 amino acids. The germline CDR1 and CDR2 sequences are SGHRS and YFSETQ. The V and J ends lost 4 bases and 4 bases respectively, with 12 bases between them. The CDR3 sequence is CASSPGQIYNEQFF. The CDR3 DNA reads TGCGCCAGCAGCCCCGGACAGATTTACAATGAGCAGTTCTTC.

This rearrangement joins TRBV7-3 to TRBJ2-2, with 8 bases that match TRBD1. CDR3 length: 17 amino acids. Per germline, CDR1 SGHTA and CDR2 FQGTGA. Trimming at V came to 1 base and at J to 7 bases, leaving 11 bases not matched to a gene. CDR3 in amino acids: CASSLNPRGLFGGELFF. CDR3 nucleotide sequence: TGTGCCAGCAGCTTAAATCCCAGGGGGCTGTTTGGCGGGGAGCTGTTTTTT.

The rearrangement joins TRBV27 to TRBJ2-3, with TRBD2 identical over 8 bases. Germline assignment: CDR1 MNHEY and CDR2 SMNVEV (reference sequence). This CDR3 has 14 amino acids. Trimming removed 5 bases from V and 1 base from J; junction bases left unmatched: 2. In nucleotides, the CDR3 is TGTGCCAGCAGTAGCGGGAGAGGCACAGATACGCAGTATTTT. As protein: CASSSGRGTDTQYF.

V is TRBV10-1 and J is TRBJ2-7; D might be TRBD2 (5 bases). From germline, CDR1 is WNHNN and CDR2 SYGVQD (reference sequence). V was clipped by 4 bases and J by 6 bases, with 10 bases between them. The CDR3 contains 12 residues. In DNA form, the CDR3 reads TGCGCCAGCAGTGCAACTAGTTCCGAGCAGTACTTC. Its protein product is CASSATSSEQYF.

This chain joins TRBV5-1 and TRBJ1-3; weak D call: TRBD1 (5 bases). Germline V lookup: CDR1 SGHRS, CDR2 YFSETQ. Deletions cut 4 bases from V and 4 bases from J, with 18 bases between. The CDR3 totals 16 residues. The CDR3 nucleotides read TGCGCCAGCAGCCCTAACCGACAGACTGCCGGAAACACCATATATTTT. This sequence encodes CASSPNRQTAGNTIYF.

The DNA of the CDR3 is TGTGCCAGCAGTTTGGAAGCAGGGGGTTGGACTGAAGCTTTCTTT. Protein product: CASSLEAGGWTEAFF. The chain joins TRBV28 to TRBJ1-1; the match to TRBD1 covers 7 bases. V dropped 3 bases and J dropped 5; count of bases not matched to a gene: 9. This CDR3 spans 15 amino acids. Germline lookup yields CDR1 MDHEN and CDR2 SYDVKM.

The gene calls are TRBV6-5 and TRBJ2-5; TRBD2 matches 9 bases. V lost 6 bases to trimming and J lost 4 bases; unmatched junction nucleotides: 9. Germline CDR1 is MNHEY and CDR2 is SVGAGI. There are 15 residues in the CDR3. The CDR3 region has the DNA TGTGCCAGCAGAATAGCGGGGGCCGGGGGAGAGACCCAGTACTTC. Translation gives CASRIAGAGGETQYF.

The rearrangement uses TRBV7-6 and TRBJ1-6; 12 bases agree with TRBD1. From germline, CDR1 is SGHVS and CDR2 FNYEAQ. The V gene end was trimmed by 6 bases and the J gene end by 10 bases; junction bases not matched to a gene: 7. This CDR3 comprises 15 residues. CDR3 nucleotide sequence: TGTGCCAGCAGTCCGGGACAGGGGGCTGGGTCACCCCTCCACTTT. It encodes CASSPGQGAGSPLHF.

The genes are TRBV9 and TRBJ2-2; the match to TRBD1 covers 7 bases. Germline CDR1 reads SGDLS; CDR2 reads YYNGEE. This CDR3 has 16 amino acids. With 4 bases clipped from V and 3 bases from J, the junction kept 9 bases outside the gene matches. In nucleotides, the CDR3 is TGTGCCAGCAGCTTCCTAAGACAGGGCGACACCGGGGAGCTGTTTTTT. Amino acids: CASSFLRQGDTGELFF.

About this clone: This sample includes further DNA sequences coding for the same CDR3. The chain joins TRBV30 to TRBJ2-3; D is undetermined. V was clipped by 2 bases and J by 0 bases, with 3 bases between them. Looked up from germline, CDR1 is GTSNPN and CDR2 is SVGIG (reference sequence). The CDR3 has 12 amino acids. CDR3 coding DNA: TGTGCCTGGAGTTCGAGCACAGATACGCAGTATTTT. Translating gives CAWSSSTDTQYF.

The chain joins TRBV19 to TRBJ1-2, with D maybe TRBD1 (5 bases). The CDR3 length is 17 residues. The germline gives CDR1 LNHDA, CDR2 SQIVND (reference sequence). For the CDR3, the DNA is TGTGCATCTACGGACCGGGGCAAATCCCCCTCGGGGTATGGCTACACCTTC. Translated: CASTDRGKSPSGYGYTF.

The chain combines TRBV4-1 with TRBJ1-2; a possible D gene is TRBD1 (5 bases). The germline gives CDR1 MGHRA, CDR2 YSYEKL. The CDR3 is 11 residues long. V was trimmed by 1 base and J by 8 bases, leaving 5 bases between them. The CDR3 DNA is TGCGCCAGCAGCCAAGGGGGCGGCTACACCTTC. Protein product: CASSQGGGYTF.

The genes are TRBV5-4 and TRBJ2-2, with a weak D call TRBD1 (7 bases). Germline loops: CDR1 SGHNT, CDR2 YYREEE (reference sequence). The CDR3 is 15 amino acids. Between the trimmed V and J ends, which lost 4 bases and 4 bases, there was a span of 14 bases. The CDR3, as DNA: TGTGCCAGCAGCCAGGAGGGGGCGCCCACCGGGGAGCTGTTTTTT. Translated, it gives CASSQEGAPTGELFF.